The 5 T cell receptor beta chains listed next were all sequenced from one sample in a study of shared clonotypes between healthy human individuals. Here immunoSEQ multiplex PCR was the method, and the copy in TCRdb shows in-frame clones only, minus some. Of some 2.1 million clones listed, over 85% were seen once; the top ten hold more than 0.95%. Naive CD8 populations comprised CD45RO-negative cells positively selected for CCR7, excluding terminally differentiated effector memory CD45RA+ cells. Material: naive CD8+ T cells sorted from blood. The source is a man aged 18-30 years in good health.

The V gene is TRBV2, the J gene TRBJ2-7, with 8 bases lining up with TRBD2. The CDR3 consists of 15 residues. J was trimmed by 1 base and V by 5 bases; bases with no gene match: 7. Germline lookup yields CDR1 SNHLY and CDR2 FYNNEI. The CDR3 loop is CASSPLADGSYEQYF. The CDR3 bases are TGTGCCAGCAGTCCACTAGCGGACGGGTCCTACGAGCAGTACTTC.

The rearrangement uses TRBV4-1 and TRBJ2-7; weak D call: TRBD2 (6 bases). This CDR3 contains 13 residues. Germline loops: CDR1 MGHRA, CDR2 YSYEKL. The V end was cut by 3 bases, the J end by 2 bases, with 8 bases between. CDR3 protein: CASSQRETYEQYF. Written as DNA, the CDR3 is TGCGCCAGCAGCCAGCGGGAAACCTACGAGCAGTACTTC.

This clone was seen a few times. The rearrangement joins TRBV19 to TRBJ1-1; TRBD1 matches 9 bases. The V and J ends lost 9 bases and 4 bases, in that order; junction bases with no gene match: 3. The CDR3 totals 12 residues. The germline gives CDR1 LNHDA, CDR2 SQIVND (reference sequence). CDR3 region: CASRDRVTEAFF. The CDR3 DNA is TGTGCCAGCCGGGACAGGGTCACTGAAGCTTTCTTT.

This chain joins TRBV29-1 and TRBJ1-2, with TRBD1 matching 10 bases. Germline V CDR1 and CDR2: SQVTM, ANQGSEA. This CDR3 has 15 residues. V shed 1 base and J 7 bases; nucleotides not matched to a gene: 9. CDR3 coding DNA: TGCAGCGTTGAAGGGGTGGGACAGGGGAGTGGTGGCTACACCTTC. It yields the protein CSVEGVGQGSGGYTF.

The genes are TRBV7-6 and TRBJ1-3, with D uncertain. The CDR3 runs 16 residues. V was trimmed by 0 bases and J by 0 bases, leaving 9 bases between them. Germline CDR1 and CDR2: SGHVS and FNYEAQ. The CDR3 nucleotides read TGTGCCAGCAGCTTAGCCCCGGAAGGCTCTGGAAACACCATATATTTT. Its translation: CASSLAPEGSGNTIYF.